This TCR beta chain was recorded in a study of identifying expanded T cells in peripheral blood. Study findings and constraints: Over two and four weeks, about 15 and 19 clones changed, versus around 1.2 between replicates.

This table comes from immunoSEQ multiplex PCR, and its TCRdb copy is limited to in-frame clones, with some not included. The table records more than 75,000 clones, about 88% of them present only once. This clone was observed a few times. Its antigen is not identified. CDR1 and CDR2 (germline): MDHEN, SYDVKM. Trimming removed 4 bases at V and 5 bases at J, with 17 bases between. The CDR3 sequence is 15 residues long. Sequencing was done on a sample of blood. The chain links TRBV28 to TRBJ1-1, with no clear D. This TCR derives from a person aged 18 to 70 in good health. The CDR3 loop is CASSSPEVGMTEAFF. Here the CDR3 DNA reads TGTGCCAGCAGTTCCCCCGAGGTTGGTATGACTGAAGCTTTCTTT.